This TCR beta chain is from a study of T cells in Graves' hyperthyroidism and ophthalmopathy. Study conclusions and caveats: Ophthalmopathy was model-predicted a median about 6.9 months pre-onset.

This clonotype was observed at least ten times. What it binds is not known. Graves' hyperthyroidism showing no ophthalmopathy progression within 18 months was considered stable. The study left out patients who had uncontrolled infection, other autoimmune disease, pregnancy or lactation. The CDR3 covers 15 residues. Trimming removed 3 bases at V and 5 bases at J, with 13 bases between. CDR1 and CDR2 from the germline V gene are KGHDR and SFDVKD. TCR beta CDR3 region amplification was performed from RNA transcripts. In the first-round RT-PCR of the TCR CDR3, the HTBI primer set was used. TCRdb processed the multiplex PCR reads anew with MiXCR; each CDR3 protein has one entry. The top ten clones hold 8.2% of a sample with about 540,000 distinct CDR3 sequences, roughly 50% of them seen once.

The receptor was isolated from a woman aged 18-29 years with Graves' hyperthyroidism. Source material: peripheral blood or thyroid tissue (not recorded which). The V call is TRBV24-1, the J call TRBJ1-5, with D perhaps TRBD1 (6 bases). CDR3 bases: TGTGCCACCAGTGATGGGACAATTTTGGATCAGCCCCAGCATTTT. Protein: CATSDGTILDQPQHF.